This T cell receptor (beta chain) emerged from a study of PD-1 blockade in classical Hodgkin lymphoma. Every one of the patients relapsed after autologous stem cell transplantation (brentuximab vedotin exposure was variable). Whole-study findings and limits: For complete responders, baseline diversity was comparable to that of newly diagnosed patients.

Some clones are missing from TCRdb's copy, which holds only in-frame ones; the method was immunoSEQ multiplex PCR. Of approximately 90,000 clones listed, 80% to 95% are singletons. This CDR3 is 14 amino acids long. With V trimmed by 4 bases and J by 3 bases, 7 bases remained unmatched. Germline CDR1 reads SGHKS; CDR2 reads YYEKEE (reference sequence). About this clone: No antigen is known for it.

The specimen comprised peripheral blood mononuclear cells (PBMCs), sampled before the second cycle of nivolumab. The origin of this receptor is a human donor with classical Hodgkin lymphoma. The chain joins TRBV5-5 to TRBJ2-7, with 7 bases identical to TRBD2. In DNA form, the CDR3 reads TGTGCCAGCAGCCCCGGGCCGGGGGGCTACGAGCAGTACTTC. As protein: CASSPGPGGYEQYF.